This T cell receptor (beta chain) was captured in a study of shared clonotypes between healthy human individuals. Broader study findings: The small donor group covered limited genetic and exposure diversity. The authors expected sequencing depth to affect clonotype sharing among donors. Clonotype sharing across a few donors was observed for 5% to 6.5% of naive CD4 clonotypes.

V dropped 7 bases and J dropped 4 bases, with 19 bases sitting between them. The length of the CDR3 is 15 residues. CDR1 is WSHSY and CDR2 is SAAADI in the germline V gene. The authors split each subset's genomic DNA evenly across several immunoSEQ plates. TCRdb's table, derived via immunoSEQ multiplex PCR, lists solely in-frame clones and lacks some. The sample carries roughly 2.2 million clones, 85% to 95% recorded once. Worth noting for this clone: Its specificity is unknown.

The material sequenced was naive CD4+ T cells from PBMCs. Subset noted: CD45RA+ positively selected. The sequence derives from a man between 18 and 35 years old in good health. Some clones in this sample may be carry-over from other donors' samples. The chain carries TRBV10-2 and TRBJ2-5; D may be TRBD2 (6 bases). CDR3 nucleotides: TGCGCCAGCATACTTGGGACGGGAGTGGGAGAGACCCAGTACTTC. It is translated as CASILGTGVGETQYF.